These T cell receptor beta chains were read from a single sample in a study of shared clonotypes between healthy human individuals. Clones were sequenced by immunoSEQ multiplex PCR, and TCRdb holds only the in-frame ones, with some missing. Of 1.4 million or so clones in the sample, approximately 98.5% were seen once. The specimen sequenced was naive CD4+ T cells sorted from blood. The receptors stem from a young man in good health. The CDR3 runs from the conserved cysteine through the conserved F or W. Fields, in order: J gene, clone size, D gene, V gene, CDR3 protein, CDR3 DNA. D genes are given only for firm matches. Only part of the rows carry a size: once, few, many, or a class if the clone is expanded.

J: TRBJ2-7
size: .
D: TRBD1
V: TRBV19
CDR3: CASRDRYAYEQYF
DNA: TGTGCCAGCCGGGACAGGTATGCCTACGAGCAGTACTTC

J: TRBJ2-5
size: .
D: .
V: TRBV27
CDR3: CASSSKRGQTQYF
DNA: TGTGCCAGCAGTTCCAAGCGCGGGCAGACCCAGTACTTC

J: TRBJ1-2
size: .
D: TRBD1
V: TRBV6-6
CDR3: CASSARQGRFDYGYTF
DNA: TGTGCCAGCAGTGCGCGACAGGGTCGTTTCGACTATGGCTACACCTTC

J: TRBJ2-3
size: .
D: .
V: TRBV18
CDR3: CASSPLTMIGTSTDTQYF
DNA: TGTGCCAGCTCACCCCTGACGATGATCGGGACTAGCACAGATACGCAGTATTTT

J: TRBJ1-5
size: .
D: .
V: TRBV18
CDR3: CASSPGRGQPQHF
DNA: TGTGCCAGCTCACCTGGACGCGGGCAGCCCCAGCATTTT

J: TRBJ2-3
size: .
D: .
V: TRBV27
CDR3: CASSMGLLSTDTQYF
DNA: TGTGCCAGCAGTATGGGACTTCTAAGCACAGATACGCAGTATTTT

J: TRBJ1-4
size: .
D: .
V: TRBV2
CDR3: CASGSGGINEKLFF
DNA: TGTGCCAGTGGGTCGGGGGGGATTAATGAAAAACTGTTTTTT

J: TRBJ2-7
size: .
D: TRBD1
V: TRBV2
CDR3: CASSEALQLIVGTGGTRSYEQYF
DNA: TGTGCCAGCAGTGAAGCGCTTCAGTTGATTGTAGGGACAGGGGGCACCCGATCCTACGAGCAGTACTTC

J: TRBJ2-5
size: .
D: TRBD2
V: TRBV5-6
CDR3: CASNQPGLAGAETQYF
DNA: TGTGCCAGCAACCAACCGGGACTAGCGGGAGCGGAGACCCAGTACTTC

J: TRBJ2-3
size: .
D: .
V: TRBV27
CDR3: CASSFMGSRRTDTQYF
DNA: TGTGCCAGCAGTTTCATGGGCAGCCGACGCACAGATACGCAGTATTTT

J: TRBJ2-1
size: .
D: TRBD1
V: TRBV5-1
CDR3: CASSTTGANEQFF
DNA: TGCGCCAGCAGCACGACAGGGGCCAATGAGCAGTTCTTC

J: TRBJ1-4
size: .
D: .
V: TRBV7-9
CDR3: CANSLAQGFSEKLFF
DNA: TGTGCCAACAGCTTAGCGCAAGGATTTTCAGAAAAACTGTTTTTT

J: TRBJ1-1
size: .
D: .
V: TRBV27
CDR3: CASSLHRDTEAFF
DNA: TGTGCCAGCAGTTTACACCGCGACACTGAAGCTTTCTTT

J: TRBJ2-3
size: .
D: TRBD2
V: TRBV19
CDR3: CASRLAGGPLTDTQYF
DNA: TGTGCCAGTAGACTAGCGGGAGGGCCCCTAACAGATACGCAGTATTTT

J: TRBJ2-7
size: .
D: .
V: TRBV5-1
CDR3: CASSFQGPPEVLNF
DNA: TGCGCCAGCAGCTTTCAGGGGCCCCCTGAAGTTTTGAACTTC

J: TRBJ2-2
size: .
D: TRBD1
V: TRBV9
CDR3: CASSRSSRQGGVTGELFF
DNA: TGTGCCAGCAGCCGTTCTTCTAGACAGGGGGGAGTTACCGGGGAGCTGTTTTTT

J: TRBJ1-2
size: once
D: .
V: TRBV27
CDR3: CASSFRQNYGYTF
DNA: TGTGCCAGCAGTTTTAGACAGAACTATGGCTACACCTTC

J: TRBJ2-6
size: .
D: .
V: TRBV6-4
CDR3: CASSEGGWANVLTF
DNA: TGTGCCAGCAGTGAGGGGGGCTGGGCCAACGTCCTGACTTTC

J: TRBJ1-1
size: .
D: TRBD1
V: TRBV30
CDR3: CAWGKFSGTGGTEAFF
DNA: TGTGCCTGGGGCAAATTTTCCGGGACAGGGGGCACTGAAGCTTTCTTT

J: TRBJ2-5
size: .
D: .
V: TRBV18
CDR3: CASSLKETQYF
DNA: TGTGCCAGCTCCTTAAAAGAGACCCAGTACTTC

J: TRBJ1-2
size: .
D: TRBD1
V: TRBV28
CDR3: CASSLWQGGYGYTF
DNA: TGTGCCAGCAGTTTATGGCAGGGGGGCTATGGCTACACCTTC

J: TRBJ1-1
size: .
D: TRBD1
V: TRBV29-1
CDR3: CSVTGANAEAFF
DNA: TGCAGCGTTACAGGGGCGAACGCTGAAGCTTTCTTT

J: TRBJ2-3
size: .
D: .
V: TRBV19
CDR3: CASSIPQGSTDTQYF
DNA: TGTGCCAGTAGTATCCCACAGGGCTCCACAGATACGCAGTATTTT

J: TRBJ1-4
size: .
D: .
V: TRBV29-1
CDR3: CSARPDMNEKLFF
DNA: TGCAGCGCCCGACCGGACATGAATGAAAAACTGTTTTTT

J: TRBJ1-2
size: .
D: TRBD1
V: TRBV29-1
CDR3: CSGGRTGSGYTF
DNA: TGCAGCGGCGGGAGGACAGGGAGTGGCTACACCTTC

J: TRBJ2-2
size: once
D: .
V: TRBV7-3
CDR3: CASRQVNTGELFF
DNA: TGTGCCAGCAGACAGGTGAACACCGGGGAGCTGTTTTTT

J: TRBJ2-1
size: .
D: .
V: TRBV5-1
CDR3: CASSLDGPDYNEQFF
DNA: TGCGCCAGCAGCTTGGATGGGCCCGACTACAATGAGCAGTTCTTC

J: TRBJ1-5
size: .
D: TRBD1
V: TRBV19
CDR3: CASSTQGQSNQPQHF
DNA: TGTGCCAGTAGTACCCAGGGACAGTCCAATCAGCCCCAGCATTTT

J: TRBJ2-5
size: .
D: .
V: TRBV6-5
CDR3: CASSPQVHQETQYF
DNA: TGTGCCAGCAGCCCTCAAGTACACCAAGAGACCCAGTACTTC

J: TRBJ1-3
size: .
D: TRBD1
V: TRBV5-6
CDR3: CASSPLGTGGSGNTIYF
DNA: TGTGCCAGCAGCCCCTTAGGGACAGGGGGCAGTGGAAACACCATATATTTT

J: TRBJ1-2
size: .
D: .
V: TRBV13
CDR3: CASSWRIFSGYGYTF
DNA: TGTGCCAGCAGCTGGCGGATCTTCTCGGGCTATGGCTACACCTTC

J: TRBJ2-2
size: .
D: .
V: TRBV7-8
CDR3: CASSASSRGNTGELFF
DNA: TGTGCCAGCAGCGCGAGCTCGAGGGGGAACACCGGGGAGCTGTTTTTT

J: TRBJ2-3
size: .
D: .
V: TRBV30
CDR3: CAWSLLVSDTQYF
DNA: TGTGCCTGGAGTCTACTTGTCTCAGATACGCAGTATTTT

J: TRBJ2-2
size: .
D: TRBD1
V: TRBV19
CDR3: CASRDRTPSTGELFF
DNA: TGTGCCAGTAGGGACAGGACCCCCTCGACCGGGGAGCTGTTTTTT

J: TRBJ1-3
size: .
D: .
V: TRBV29-1
CDR3: CSVDSQGSGNTIYF
DNA: TGCAGCGTTGATAGCCAGGGATCTGGAAACACCATATATTTT

J: TRBJ1-2
size: .
D: .
V: TRBV5-5
CDR3: CASSLAPGLDYGYTF
DNA: TGTGCCAGCAGCTTGGCCCCGGGACTTGACTATGGCTACACCTTC

J: TRBJ1-4
size: .
D: .
V: TRBV10-1
CDR3: CASSESPQGQLHATNEKLFF
DNA: TGCGCCAGCAGTGAGTCCCCTCAGGGGCAACTACATGCAACTAATGAAAAACTGTTTTTT

J: TRBJ2-1
size: .
D: TRBD2
V: TRBV2
CDR3: CASPTRGPGGNEQFF
DNA: TGTGCCAGCCCTACGCGGGGTCCGGGGGGCAATGAGCAGTTCTTC

J: TRBJ1-2
size: .
D: .
V: TRBV28
CDR3: CASSFGTFGPDYGYTF
DNA: TGTGCCAGCAGTTTTGGGACATTCGGGCCTGACTATGGCTACACCTTC

J: TRBJ2-3
size: .
D: .
V: TRBV6-1
CDR3: CASSSGSTDTQYF
DNA: TGTGCCAGCAGTAGCGGAAGCACAGATACGCAGTATTTT